The clone carrying this T cell receptor beta chain was observed a few times. Its antigen remains unknown. The entry originates in a study of blood T cells in healthy people across ages. Drawing of peripheral blood yielded roughly 10 milliliters from each donor. Total RNA extracted from each sample amounted to at least 6 micrograms. Primers used in a second PCR of roughly 6 to 12 cycles were a sample-barcoded 5' primer and a J-beta primer mix. TCRdb processed the 5' RACE reads anew with MiXCR; each CDR3 protein has one entry. The data contain some 1.5 million distinct CDR3 sequences, roughly 27% of them singletons. Regarding the study as a whole: Per million T cells, the diversity of TCR beta decreased roughly linearly as age advanced. Because donor CMV status was unknown, expanded clonotype changes were possibly confounded.

The CDR3 runs to 18 residues. Germline assignment: CDR1 SGHKS and CDR2 YYEKEE (reference sequence). The V and J ends lost 0 bases and 6 bases, in that order; junction bases with no gene match: 13. This TCR was recovered from a woman younger than 45 in good health. The chain has TRBV5-5 and TRBJ1-5, with 9 bases identical to TRBD1. Sequencing was done on a sample of blood. The CDR3 spells CASSLGKVGQGNSQPQHF. The CDR3 DNA follows: TGTGCCAGCAGCTTGGGCAAGGTGGGACAGGGAAATAGTCAGCCCCAGCATTTT.